The T cell receptor beta chain described here comes from a study of blood T cell repertoires in COVID-19. Study-wide background: The United States, Italy and Spain were the sources of the acute and convalescent COVID-19 samples. Sample material is recorded as cDNA or gDNA derived from T cells, B-cell-depleted T cells, or PBMCs.

Under the authors' procedure: Nucleated cell counts were estimated from reference gene primer amplification. Libraries were prepared by immunoSEQ multiplex PCR; TCRdb keeps only in-frame clonotypes and omits some of them. V, J and clone size are taken as reported in that table, and D and trimming were inferred from the DNA itself. The sample has 250,000 or so clones; roughly 90% are singletons. The Seattle site enrolled patients during active infection and followed them longitudinally. The CDR3 spans 13 residues. Trimming removed 1 base at V and 2 bases at J, with 5 bases between. The germline CDR1 and CDR2 sequences are SGHTA and FQGTGA.

The TCR comes from a woman aged 55-70 years with COVID-19, enrolled during active disease. V gene TRBV7-3 combines with J gene TRBJ1-1; unclear D gene. The material sequenced was peripheral blood. The CDR3 region is CASSLSVNTEAFF. For the CDR3, the DNA is TGTGCCAGCAGCTTAAGCGTTAACACTGAAGCTTTCTTT.